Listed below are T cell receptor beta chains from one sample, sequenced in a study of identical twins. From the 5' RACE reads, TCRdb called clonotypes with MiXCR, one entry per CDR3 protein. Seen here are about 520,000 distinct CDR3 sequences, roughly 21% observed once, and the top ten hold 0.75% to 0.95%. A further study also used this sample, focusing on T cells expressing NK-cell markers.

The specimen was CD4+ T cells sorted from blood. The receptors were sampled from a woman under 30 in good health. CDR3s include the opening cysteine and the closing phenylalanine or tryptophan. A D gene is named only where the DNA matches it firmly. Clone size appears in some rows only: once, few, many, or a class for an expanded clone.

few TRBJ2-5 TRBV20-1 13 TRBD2 CSGASGRQETQYF TGCAGTGGGGCTAGCGGACGCCAAGAGACCCAGTACTTC
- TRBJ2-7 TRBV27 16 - CASSLKYSPRLYEQYF TGTGCCAGCAGTTTAAAGTACAGCCCACGTCTCTACGAGCAGTACTTC
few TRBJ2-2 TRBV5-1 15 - CASTEAIPNTGELFF TGCGCCAGCACCGAAGCGATTCCGAACACCGGGGAGCTGTTTTTT
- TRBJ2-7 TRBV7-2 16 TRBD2 CASSLRGGVGRNEQYF TGTGCCAGCAGCCTCCGGGGGGGGGTAGGAAGAAACGAGCAGTACTTC
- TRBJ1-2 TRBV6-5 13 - CASRKVDNYGYTF TGTGCCAGCCGAAAGGTGGACAACTATGGCTACACCTTC
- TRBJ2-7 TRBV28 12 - CASRDSTYEQYF TGTGCCAGCCGGGACTCAACCTACGAGCAGTACTTC
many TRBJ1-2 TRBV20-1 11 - CSPWGDYGYTF TGCAGCCCCTGGGGAGACTATGGCTACACCTTC
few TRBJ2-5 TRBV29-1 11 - CSVEDGSTQYF TGCAGCGTTGAAGATGGGTCGACCCAGTACTTC
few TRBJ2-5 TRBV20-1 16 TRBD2 CSAREGSGGRFARQYF TGCAGTGCTAGAGAGGGTAGCGGGGGGCGTTTCGCGCGCCAGTACTTC
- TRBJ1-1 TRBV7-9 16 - CASSPGGSVMNTEAFF TGTGCCAGCAGCCCTGGAGGGAGCGTCATGAACACTGAAGCTTTCTTT
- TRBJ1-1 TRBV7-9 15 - CASSLEHSPYTEAFF TGTGCCAGCAGCTTAGAGCACAGCCCGTACACTGAAGCTTTCTTT
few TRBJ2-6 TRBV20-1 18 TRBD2 CSARGSSGSSSGANVLTF TGCAGTGCTAGAGGATCTAGCGGGTCCTCCTCTGGGGCCAACGTCCTGACTTTC
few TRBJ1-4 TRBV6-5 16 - CASSYPGGSTNEKLFF TGTGCCAGCAGTTACCCGGGAGGTTCAACTAATGAAAAACTGTTTTTT
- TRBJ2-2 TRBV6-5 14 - CASSYVGTSGELFF TGTGCCAGCAGTTACGTTGGGACATCCGGGGAGCTGTTTTTT
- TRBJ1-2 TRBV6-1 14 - CALTSGQVNYGYTF TGTGCTCTTACTTCGGGGCAGGTTAACTATGGCTACACCTTC
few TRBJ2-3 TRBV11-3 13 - CASSLTNKDTQYF TGTGCCAGCAGCTTAACAAATAAAGATACGCAGTATTTT
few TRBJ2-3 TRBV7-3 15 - CASSLLSGGTDTQYF TGTGCCAGCAGCTTATTGTCGGGGGGCACAGATACGCAGTATTTT
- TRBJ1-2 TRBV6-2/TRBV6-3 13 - CASSMGGANGYTF TGTGCCAGCAGCATGGGAGGGGCGAATGGCTACACCTTC
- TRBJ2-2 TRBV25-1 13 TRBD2 CASRGVRAGELFF TGTGCCAGTCGGGGGGTGAGGGCCGGGGAGCTGTTTTTT
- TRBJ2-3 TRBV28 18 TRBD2 CASSRSMRTSGRQDTQYF TGTGCCAGCAGCCGTTCTATGCGGACTAGCGGGAGGCAAGATACGCAGTATTTT
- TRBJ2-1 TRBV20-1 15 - CSADGGPPPNNEQFF TGCAGTGCTGACGGGGGGCCTCCCCCGAACAATGAGCAGTTCTTC
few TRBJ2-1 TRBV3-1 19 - CASSQEIGRRRTAYNEQFF TGTGCCAGCAGCCAAGAAATCGGGCGCAGGAGGACGGCCTACAATGAGCAGTTCTTC